This passage covers 22 T cell receptor beta chains from one sample sequenced in a study of T cell changes during pregnancy in multiple sclerosis. Profiling relied on immunoSEQ multiplex PCR, and the TCRdb table lists in-frame clones only, not all of them. The sample consists of around 80,000 clones, under 95% of them appearing once. The sequencing used peripheral blood, collected before pregnancy. The receptor source for this set is a female donor with multiple sclerosis, enrolled in a pregnancy study.

There are a few counts of this clone. The V call is TRBV11-1, the J call TRBJ1-2; D remains unclear. The CDR3 sequence is 13 residues long. CDR1 and CDR2 (germline): SGHAT, FQDESV (reference sequence). V lost 5 bases, J lost 8 bases, and 15 bases lay in between. The CDR3 DNA sequence: TGTGCCAGCAGCCCGACACGCTCGGGGGGCTACACCTTC. Encoded protein: CASSPTRSGGYTF.

This clone came up once. The chain couples TRBV7-8 to TRBJ1-1; 8 nucleotides align to TRBD1. CDR1 and CDR2 (germline): SGHVS, FQNEAQ. The CDR3 runs 18 residues. The V gene end was trimmed by 5 bases and the J gene end by 1 base; junction bases not matched to a gene: 15. The CDR3, as DNA: TGTGCCAGCAGCGTTCCGGGACAGGAAACATCAGGGAACACTGAAGCTTTCTTT. Amino acid sequence: CASSVPGQETSGNTEAFF.

The chain is built from TRBV6-1 and TRBJ1-5, with D perhaps matching TRBD1 (6 bases). Germline values: CDR1 MNHNS, CDR2 SASEGT. The V end lost 7 bases, the J end lost 0 bases, and 10 bases lay between the germline ends. This CDR3 has 14 residues. The CDR3 loop is CASKGHGSNQPQHF. For the CDR3, the DNA is TGTGCCAGCAAGGGACACGGTAGCAATCAGCCCCAGCATTTT.

The chain carries TRBV5-6 and TRBJ1-2; possible D gene TRBD1, 5 bases. The CDR3 covers 13 residues. The germline CDR1 and CDR2 sequences are SGHDT and YYEEEE. V was clipped by 0 bases and J by 4 bases, with 7 bases between them. The CDR3 protein is CASSLGRGYGYTF. The CDR3 DNA reads TGTGCCAGCAGCTTGGGGAGGGGCTATGGCTACACCTTC.

V usage is TRBV18 and J usage is TRBJ2-3; the match to TRBD1 covers 7 bases. This CDR3 is 12 amino acids long. Germline loops: CDR1 KGHSH, CDR2 LQKENI. V trimming: 5 bases; J trimming: 5 bases; junction bases outside the gene matches: 1. The CDR3 loop is CASSGDRDTQYF. CDR3 nucleotide sequence: TGTGCCAGCTCAGGGGACAGAGATACGCAGTATTTT.

CDR3 amino acids: CASSVQGFGTEAFF. DNA for the CDR3: TGTGCCAGCAGCGTACAGGGTTTTGGCACTGAAGCTTTCTTT. The chain joins TRBV11-2 to TRBJ1-1, with a tentative D call TRBD1 (6 bases). Trimming took 5 bases from V and 4 from J, leaving 14 bases between them. This CDR3 has 14 residues. The germline V gene encodes CDR1 SGHAT and CDR2 FQNNGV.

This chain links TRBV2 with TRBJ1-6; the match to TRBD1 covers 8 bases. The V and J ends lost 6 bases and 8 bases, in that order; junction bases with no gene match: 9. The CDR3 loop spans 15 amino acids. Germline lookup yields CDR1 SNHLY and CDR2 FYNNEI. This chain's CDR3 is CASRPQTGADSPLHF. The CDR3 coding sequence is TGTGCCAGCAGGCCTCAGACAGGGGCGGATTCACCCCTCCACTTT.

CDR3 DNA: TGTGCCAGCAGCTTGCCCGGGGAGGGGGGGCCGGGAGATACGCAGTATTTT. Its protein is CASSLPGEGGPGDTQYF. V gene TRBV7-6 combines with J gene TRBJ2-3; perhaps TRBD2 as D (7 bases). Trimming stripped 3 bases from V and 5 bases from J, with 21 bases between. The CDR3 is made up of 17 amino acids. Germline CDR1 SGHVS, CDR2 FNYEAQ.

The chain links TRBV14 to TRBJ2-7, with D maybe TRBD2 (6 bases). Between the trimmed V and J ends, which lost 2 bases and 3 bases, there was a span of 17 bases. Germline V gene lookup returns CDR1 SGHDN and CDR2 FVKESK. The CDR3 is made up of 16 amino acids. CDR3: CASSQRGGWRNYEQYF. The CDR3 DNA reads TGTGCCAGCAGCCAACGGGGAGGTTGGAGAAACTACGAGCAGTACTTC.

V gene TRBV13 combines with J gene TRBJ1-2, with 9 nucleotides matching TRBD1. This CDR3 is 14 amino acids long. Germline lookup yields CDR1 PRHDT and CDR2 FYEKMQ (reference sequence). V shed 5 bases, J shed 8 bases, and the junction held 9 bases outside the gene matches. The DNA for the CDR3 is TGTGCCAGCAGCCTCGGGACAGGGTTAGCCGGCTACACCTTC. Its translation is CASSLGTGLAGYTF.

The chain uses TRBV6-4 and TRBJ2-1, with a possible D match to TRBD1 (6 bases). From germline, CDR1 is MRHNA and CDR2 SNTAGT. V shed 0 bases and J shed 6 bases, with 15 bases lying between them. The CDR3 has 16 residues. The CDR3 coding sequence is TGTGCCAGCAGTGACTCGGTGGGGGCCACCAGCAATGAGCAGTTCTTC. Residues: CASSDSVGATSNEQFF.

The V and J genes are TRBV7-6 and TRBJ1-1, with D unresolved. The germline CDR1 and CDR2 sequences are SGHVS and FNYEAQ. V gave up 1 base and J gave up 0 bases, with 12 bases separating them. The CDR3 has 16 amino acids. The CDR3 DNA follows: TGTGCCAGCAGCTTAGACTCCGGACTGATGAACACTGAAGCTTTCTTT. As protein: CASSLDSGLMNTEAFF.

The chain is built from TRBV9 and TRBJ2-1; the match to TRBD1 covers 7 bases. Trimming cost V 3 bases and J 3 bases; bases outside gene matches: 6. Germline values: CDR1 SGDLS, CDR2 YYNGEE. This CDR3 region has 15 residues. This CDR3 is CASSARGSGYNEQFF. CDR3 coding DNA: TGTGCCAGCAGCGCCAGGGGGTCGGGCTACAATGAGCAGTTCTTC.

The genes are TRBV6-1 and TRBJ2-1, with 10 nucleotides matching TRBD2. V trimming: 9 bases; J trimming: 7 bases; junction bases outside the gene matches: 12. Germline lookup yields CDR1 MNHNS and CDR2 SASEGT. The CDR3 covers 15 residues. CDR3 sequence: CASQSGGAGSNEQFF. Written as DNA, the CDR3 is TGTGCCAGTCAGAGCGGGGGGGCGGGATCGAATGAGCAGTTCTTC.

The rearrangement links TRBV4-2 to TRBJ1-4, with D perhaps TRBD1 (5 bases). CDR1 is LGHNA, CDR2 YNFKEQ, per germline. The CDR3 covers 13 residues. Between the trimmed V and J ends, which lost 4 bases and 8 bases, there was a span of 11 bases. The CDR3 nucleotides are TGTGCCAGCAGCCCGGGGGAGGGGGAAAAACTGTTTTTT. Protein product: CASSPGEGEKLFF.

The chain's CDR3 is CASSLGTGGFYEQYF. Written as DNA, the CDR3 is TGTGCCAGCAGCTTAGGGACAGGGGGCTTTTACGAGCAGTACTTC. The chain uses TRBV7-9 and TRBJ2-7; 11 bases are a match to TRBD1. Germline V gives CDR1 SEHNR, CDR2 FQNEAQ (reference sequence). Losses at the gene ends were 1 base for V and 4 bases for J; bases not matched to a gene: 3. CDR3 length equals 15 residues.

The chain has TRBV5-1 and TRBJ1-1, with a possible D match to TRBD1 (6 bases). Trimming removed 4 bases at V and 4 bases at J, with 26 bases between. The CDR3 spans 18 residues. The germline V gene encodes CDR1 SGHRS and CDR2 YFSETQ. The CDR3 protein is CASSRNTGGWGGGTEAFF. The CDR3 DNA sequence: TGCGCCAGCAGCAGAAATACGGGGGGCTGGGGTGGGGGCACTGAAGCTTTCTTT.

Concerning this clone itself: This CDR3 is also generated by other DNA sequences in the sample. V is TRBV7-9 and J is TRBJ2-5; D possibly corresponds to TRBD2 (6 bases). V was trimmed by 0 bases and J by 4 bases, leaving 6 bases between them. CDR1 is SEHNR and CDR2 is FQNEAQ in the germline V gene (reference sequence). CDR3 size: 13 residues. The CDR3, as DNA: TGTGCCAGCAGCTTAGCGGGGGGAGAGACCCAGTACTTC. The encoded protein is CASSLAGGETQYF.

Only a few counts were recorded for this clone. The chain carries TRBV7-6 and TRBJ2-7; 7 positions agree with TRBD2. The CDR3 length is 14 residues. Trimming at V came to 5 bases and at J to 4 bases, leaving 8 bases not matched to a gene. Germline V gene sequence: CDR1 SGHVS, CDR2 FNYEAQ. CDR3 amino acids: CASSPGTGGYEQYF. In DNA, the CDR3 is TGTGCCAGCAGCCCCGGGACCGGGGGGTACGAGCAGTACTTC.

V and J are TRBV25-1 and TRBJ1-4; no definite D call. The germline V and J ends were trimmed by 4 bases and 5 bases, with 14 bases remaining between them. Germline V gene lookup returns CDR1 MGHDK and CDR2 SYGVNS. CDR3 length equals 15 residues. The DNA for the CDR3 is TGTGCCAGCAGTGCCCTGGCCCCGCCGAATGAAAAACTGTTTTTT. Its protein is CASSALAPPNEKLFF.

The rearrangement joins TRBV13 to TRBJ2-2, with 14 bases identical to TRBD2. V shed 4 bases, J shed 7 bases, and the junction held 14 bases outside the gene matches. Germline assignment: CDR1 PRHDT and CDR2 FYEKMQ (reference sequence). CDR3 length: 19 amino acids. CDR3 DNA: TGTGCCAGCAGCTCGACACGATCGACTAGCGGGGGGGCGGTCGGGGAGCTGTTTTTT. Residues: CASSSTRSTSGGAVGELFF.

V usage is TRBV19 and J usage is TRBJ1-5; D not certain. The CDR3 length is 14 residues. Trimming pared 9 bases from V and 2 bases from J, leaving 14 bases between. CDR1 and CDR2 (germline): LNHDA, SQIVND (reference sequence). This CDR3 is CASSGGDGNQPQHF. The CDR3 coding sequence is TGTGCCAGCTCCGGCGGCGACGGCAATCAGCCCCAGCATTTT.